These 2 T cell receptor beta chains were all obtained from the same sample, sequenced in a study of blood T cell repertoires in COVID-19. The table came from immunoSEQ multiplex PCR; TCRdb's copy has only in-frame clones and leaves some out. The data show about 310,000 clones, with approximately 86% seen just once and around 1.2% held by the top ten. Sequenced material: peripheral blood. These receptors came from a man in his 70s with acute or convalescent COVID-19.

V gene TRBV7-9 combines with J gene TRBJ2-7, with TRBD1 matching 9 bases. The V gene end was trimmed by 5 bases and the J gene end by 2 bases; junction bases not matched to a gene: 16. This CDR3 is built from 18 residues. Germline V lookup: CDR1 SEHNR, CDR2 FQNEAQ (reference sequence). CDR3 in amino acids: CASSAARGTGYYTYEQYF. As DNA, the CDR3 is TGTGCCAGCAGCGCAGCTCGGGGGACAGGGTATTACACCTACGAGCAGTACTTC.

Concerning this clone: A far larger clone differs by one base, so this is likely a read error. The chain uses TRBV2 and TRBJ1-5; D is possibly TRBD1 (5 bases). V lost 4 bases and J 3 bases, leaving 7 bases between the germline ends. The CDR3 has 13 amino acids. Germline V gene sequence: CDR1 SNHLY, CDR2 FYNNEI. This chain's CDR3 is CASSGQFNQPQHF. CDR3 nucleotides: TGTGCCAGCAGTGGACAGTTCAATCAGCCCCAGCATTTT.